This T cell receptor (beta chain) derives from a study of T cells in Graves' hyperthyroidism and ophthalmopathy. Not enrolled were patients with uncontrolled infection, other autoimmune disease, pregnancy or lactation. This clonotype was counted between two and nine times. Its specificity is not known. Amplification of TCR beta CDR3 regions used RNA as the template. The TCR CDR3 was amplified in a first-round RT-PCR using the HTBI primer set. MiXCR was run by TCRdb on the multiplex PCR reads, yielding one entry per CDR3 protein. Among hundreds of thousands of distinct CDR3 sequences listed, about a sixth were seen once. Study observations and caveats: In blood, most of the thyroid clonotypes expanded above 0.001 were also present. The model forecast ophthalmopathy, anticipating it by a median around 6.5 months before onset. Stable hyperthyroidism and ophthalmopathy were separated using 13 V-J signatures.

Trimming took off 4 bases at V and 3 bases at J, with 10 bases between the two ends. Germline CDR1 and CDR2: KGHSH and LQKENI. The CDR3 covers 14 residues. The TCR comes from a woman under 30 with Graves' ophthalmopathy. Sequencing input: blood. This sequence joins TRBV18 and TRBJ1-5; tentatively, D is TRBD1 (6 bases). Written as DNA, the CDR3 is TGTGCCAGCTCACGGGCAGGGGACAATCAGCCCCAGCATTTT. This gives the protein CASSRAGDNQPQHF.